This T cell receptor (beta chain) was profiled in a study of breast tumors, draining lymph nodes, adjacent tissues. CDR1 SGHRS and CDR2 YFSETQ come from the germline V gene. V shed 1 base and J shed 7 bases, with 20 bases lying between them. The CDR3 loop spans 16 amino acids. TCRdb independently ran MiXCR on the multiplex PCR reads; one entry per CDR3 protein. Of 270,000 or so distinct CDR3 sequences listed, over 30% are singletons. Samples came from axillary lymph nodes draining the breast cancer. Findings of the study overall: The data were judged consistent with most tumor T cells coming from lymph node and expanding in tumor.

There are many counts of this clonotype. Its specificity is unknown. The sample taken for sequencing was axillary lymph node tissue. The chain recombines TRBV5-1 with TRBJ1-2, with a possible D match to TRBD1 (6 bases). The receptor's source is a female donor with breast cancer. Some clones in this sample may be carry-over from other donors' samples. CDR3 sequence reads: CASSLTSDSPQGGYTF. Here the CDR3 DNA reads TGCGCCAGCAGCTTGACCTCGGACAGCCCCCAGGGTGGCTACACCTTC.